This T cell receptor (beta chain) was retrieved from a study of T cells of healthy individuals. V lost 3 bases and J 3 bases, leaving 14 bases between the germline ends. From germline, CDR1 is MDHEN and CDR2 SYDVKM. This CDR3 spans 15 amino acids. TCRdb analysed the 5' RACE reads with MiXCR anew, one entry per CDR3 protein. Here the sample spans about 96,000 distinct CDR3 sequences, under 20% being singletons. This receptor was obtained from a human donor in good health. The rearrangement links TRBV28 to TRBJ1-1, with D possibly TRBD1 on 5 matching bases. CDR3: CASSFRMGVYTEAFF. The CDR3 coding sequence is TGTGCCAGCAGTTTCCGGATGGGGGTTTACACTGAAGCTTTCTTT.